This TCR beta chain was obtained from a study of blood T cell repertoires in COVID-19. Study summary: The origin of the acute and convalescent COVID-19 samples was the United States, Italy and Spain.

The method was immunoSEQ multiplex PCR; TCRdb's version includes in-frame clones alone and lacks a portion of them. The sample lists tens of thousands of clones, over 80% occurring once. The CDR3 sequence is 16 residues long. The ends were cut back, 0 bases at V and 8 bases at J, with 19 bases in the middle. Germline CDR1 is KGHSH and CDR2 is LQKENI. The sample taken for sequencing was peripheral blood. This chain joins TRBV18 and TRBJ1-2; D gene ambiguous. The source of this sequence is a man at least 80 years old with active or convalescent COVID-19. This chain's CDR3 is CASSPPNGHQWWGYTF. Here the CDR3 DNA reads TGTGCCAGCTCACCACCTAATGGCCATCAATGGTGGGGCTACACCTTC.